Many counts were recorded for the clone carrying this TCR beta chain. This sample stems from a study of spatial heterogeneity in lung cancer. The time point: sample taken at primary tumor resection. The study sequenced unsorted whole RNA from tumor, nontumor lung or frozen PBMC. V dropped 3 bases and J dropped 2; count of bases not matched to a gene: 6. The CDR3 spans 16 residues. CDR1 is SGHAT, CDR2 FQNNGV, per germline. TCRdb passed the 5' RACE reads through MiXCR, listing each CDR3 protein once. The data show tens of thousands of distinct CDR3 sequences, around 5% seen once. The sequenced sample was PBMCs, obtained at surgery. This receptor was obtained from a female donor with early-stage non-small cell lung cancer. The chain links TRBV11-2 to TRBJ2-1; TRBD2 matches 8 bases. CDR3 protein: CASSFLRGRTYNEQFF. CDR3 sequence (DNA): TGTGCCAGCAGCTTTTTACGCGGGAGGACCTACAATGAGCAGTTCTTC.